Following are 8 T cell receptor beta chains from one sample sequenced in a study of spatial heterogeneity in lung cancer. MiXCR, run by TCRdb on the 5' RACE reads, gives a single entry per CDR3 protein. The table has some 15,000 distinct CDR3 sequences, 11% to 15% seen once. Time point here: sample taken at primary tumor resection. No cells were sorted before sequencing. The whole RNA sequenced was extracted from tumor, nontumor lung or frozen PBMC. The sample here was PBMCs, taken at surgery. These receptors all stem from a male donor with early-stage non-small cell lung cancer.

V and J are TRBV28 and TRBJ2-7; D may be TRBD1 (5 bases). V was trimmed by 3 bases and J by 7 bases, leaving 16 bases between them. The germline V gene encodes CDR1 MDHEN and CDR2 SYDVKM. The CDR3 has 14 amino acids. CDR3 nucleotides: TGTGCCAGCAGTTTCCGTACAGGAGAGAAAGAGCAGTACTTC. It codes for CASSFRTGEKEQYF.

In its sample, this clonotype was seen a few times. CDR3: CASGTSNTGELFF. CDR3 in DNA: TGTGCCAGCGGGACCTCGAACACCGGGGAGCTGTTTTTT. The chain has TRBV2 and TRBJ2-2; the D gene could be TRBD1 or TRBD2 (5 bases each). Trimming removed 8 bases from V and 0 bases from J, with 7 bases in between. CDR3 size: 13 residues. CDR1 is SNHLY and CDR2 is FYNNEI in the germline V gene. Using reference TRBV2 and TRBJ2-2 for the parts outside the CDR3, the full variable domain is EPEVTQTPSHQVTQMGQEVILRCVPISNHLYFYWYRQILGQKVEFLVSFYNNEISEKSEIFDDQFSVERPDGSNFTLKIRSTKLEDSAMYFCASGTSNTGELFFGEGSRLTVL.

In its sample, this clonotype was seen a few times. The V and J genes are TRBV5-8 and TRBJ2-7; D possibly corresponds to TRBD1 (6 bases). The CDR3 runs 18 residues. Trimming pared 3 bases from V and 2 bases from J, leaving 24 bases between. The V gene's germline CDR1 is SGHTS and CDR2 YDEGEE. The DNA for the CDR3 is TGTGCCAGCAGCTCCCTTCCGCGACAGGTCCTGGGGGCCTACGAGCAGTACTTC. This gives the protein CASSSLPRQVLGAYEQYF.

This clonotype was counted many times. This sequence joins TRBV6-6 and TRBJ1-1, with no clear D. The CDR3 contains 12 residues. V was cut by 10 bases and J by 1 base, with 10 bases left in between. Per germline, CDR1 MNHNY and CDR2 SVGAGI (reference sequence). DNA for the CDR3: TGTGCCACCGAAATGAGGAACACTGAAGCTTTCTTT. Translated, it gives CATEMRNTEAFF.

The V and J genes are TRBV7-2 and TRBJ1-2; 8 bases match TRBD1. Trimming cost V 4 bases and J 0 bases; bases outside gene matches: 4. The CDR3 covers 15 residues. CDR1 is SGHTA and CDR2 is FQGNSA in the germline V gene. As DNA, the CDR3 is TGTGCCAGCAGCTCGCGGACAGGGACTAACTATGGCTACACCTTC. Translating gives CASSSRTGTNYGYTF.

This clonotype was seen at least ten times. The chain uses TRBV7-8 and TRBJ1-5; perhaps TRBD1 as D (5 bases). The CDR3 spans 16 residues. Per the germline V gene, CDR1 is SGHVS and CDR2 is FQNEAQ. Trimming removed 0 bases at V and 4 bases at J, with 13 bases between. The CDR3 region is CASSLAPGPSNQPQHF. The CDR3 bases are TGTGCCAGCAGCTTAGCCCCGGGACCGTCTAATCAGCCCCAGCATTTT.

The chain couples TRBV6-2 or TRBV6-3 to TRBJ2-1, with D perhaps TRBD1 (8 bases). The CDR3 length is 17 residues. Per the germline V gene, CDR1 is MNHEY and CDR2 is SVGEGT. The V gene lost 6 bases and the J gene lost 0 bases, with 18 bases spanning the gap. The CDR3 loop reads CASSPGQGGSSYNEQFF. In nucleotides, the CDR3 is TGTGCCAGCAGCCCCGGACAGGGAGGGAGCTCCTACAATGAGCAGTTCTTC.

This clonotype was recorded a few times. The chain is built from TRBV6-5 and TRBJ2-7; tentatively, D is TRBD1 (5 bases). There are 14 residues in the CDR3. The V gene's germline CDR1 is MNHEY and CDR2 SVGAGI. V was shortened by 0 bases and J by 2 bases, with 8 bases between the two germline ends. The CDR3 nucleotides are TGTGCCAGCAGTTACTCGCCAGGGACCTACGAGCAGTACTTC. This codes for CASSYSPGTYEQYF.